These 16 T cell receptor beta chains originate from one sample sequenced in a study of blood T cell repertoires in COVID-19. The table came from immunoSEQ multiplex PCR; TCRdb's copy has only in-frame clones and leaves some out. The repertoire holds more than 350,000 clones, with around 87% as singletons. The sequenced sample was peripheral blood. The source is a woman in her 30s with COVID-19, enrolled during active disease.

The chain uses TRBV24-1 and TRBJ1-2; D is unclear. The CDR3 is made up of 13 amino acids. V was shortened by 4 bases and J by 0 bases, with 5 bases between the two germline ends. Germline V CDR1 and CDR2: KGHDR, SFDVKD. The CDR3 DNA reads as TGTGCCACCAGTGACGAGACTAACTATGGCTACACCTTC. It specifies CATSDETNYGYTF.

The J gene is TRBJ2-7, the V gene TRBV7-9, with D possibly being TRBD1 or TRBD2 (5 bases each). CDR1 and CDR2 (germline): SEHNR, FQNEAQ (reference sequence). The CDR3 is made up of 12 amino acids. Trimming shortened V by 7 bases and J by 3 bases, and 10 bases separated the two germline ends. The DNA of the CDR3 is TGTGCCAGCACCAGCGGACACTACGAGCAGTACTTC. Its translation: CASTSGHYEQYF.

The chain links TRBV7-9 to TRBJ2-1; TRBD2 matches 8 bases. Germline V gene lookup returns CDR1 SEHNR and CDR2 FQNEAQ (reference sequence). The CDR3 is 15 amino acids. V was clipped by 3 bases and J by 7 bases; unmatched bases: 8. The CDR3, as DNA: TGTGCCAGCAGCTTTTCCCCCCGACTAGCGAATGAGCAGTTCTTC. Amino acid sequence: CASSFSPRLANEQFF.

The rearrangement links TRBV9 to TRBJ1-3, with a possible D match to TRBD1 (5 bases). Trimming removed 3 bases at V and 0 bases at J, with 13 bases between. This CDR3 has 16 amino acids. Per the germline V gene, CDR1 is SGDLS and CDR2 is YYNGEE. CDR3 coding DNA: TGTGCCAGCAGCGCCGGGACTCCAAGCTCTGGAAACACCATATATTTT. As protein: CASSAGTPSSGNTIYF. Variable domain in full (rest from reference TRBV9 and TRBJ1-3): DSGVTQTPKHLITATGQRVTLRCSPRSGDLSVYWYQQSLDQGLQFLIQYYNGEERAKGNILERFSAQQFPDLHSELNLSSLELGDSALYFCASSAGTPSSGNTIYFGEGSWLTVV.

This clone was seen only once. The chain links TRBV3-1 (or the pseudogene TRBV3-2) to TRBJ2-7; tentatively, D is TRBD2 (6 bases). The CDR3 is 14 residues long. Trimming left V 1 base short and J 2 bases short, with 9 bases between. Germline V lookup: CDR1 LGHDT, CDR2 YNNKEL (reference sequence). The CDR3 DNA sequence: TGTGCCAGCAGCCAAGGGAGGGGAGCCTACGAGCAGTACTTC. Residues: CASSQGRGAYEQYF.

This sequence joins TRBV28 and TRBJ1-6; tentatively, D is TRBD1 (6 bases). CDR1 is MDHEN, CDR2 SYDVKM, per germline. Trimming stripped 7 bases from V and 4 bases from J, with 23 bases between. This CDR3 region has 18 residues. The CDR3 bases are TGTGCCAGCACCCTAAGGCAGGGTAGGGGGTTTTATAATTCACCCCTCCACTTT. Amino acids: CASTLRQGRGFYNSPLHF.

The chain joins TRBV11-2 to TRBJ2-3; perhaps TRBD2 as D (7 bases). Germline-derived CDR1 and CDR2 are SGHAT and FQNNGV. CDR3 size: 14 residues. V dropped 5 bases and J dropped 4 bases, with 13 bases sitting between them. CDR3 sequence: CASSRGGVADTQYF. The CDR3, as DNA: TGTGCCAGCAGCCGAGGGGGGGTTGCAGATACGCAGTATTTT. Full variable domain (outside the CDR3, taken from reference TRBV11-2 and TRBJ2-3): EAGVAQSPRYKIIEKRQSVAFWCNPISGHATLYWYQQILGQGPKLLIQFQNNGVVDDSQLPKDRFSAERLKGVDSTLKIQPAKLEDSAVYLCASSRGGVADTQYFGPGTRLTVL.

Concerning this clone: The same CDR3 is also encoded by other DNA sequences in this sample. The V gene is TRBV5-4, the J gene TRBJ2-3, with D uncertain. Germline-derived CDR1 and CDR2 are SGHNT and YYREEE (reference sequence). The CDR3 is made up of 14 amino acids. The V and J ends lost 0 bases and 1 base respectively, with 6 bases between them. CDR3 coding DNA: TGTGCCAGCAGCTTGGTAGAAGGCACAGATACGCAGTATTTT. It yields the protein CASSLVEGTDTQYF.

The chain has TRBV5-1 and TRBJ2-7, with D maybe TRBD2 (5 bases). The ends were cut back, 1 base at V and 4 bases at J, with 12 bases in the middle. The CDR3 totals 14 residues. The V gene's germline CDR1 is SGHRS and CDR2 YFSETQ. The CDR3 reads CASSLTGLGYEQYF. The DNA of the CDR3 is TGCGCCAGCAGCTTGACGGGATTGGGATACGAGCAGTACTTC.

V and J are TRBV3-1 (or the pseudogene TRBV3-2) and TRBJ2-2; 8 nucleotides agree with TRBD1. The CDR3 length is 12 residues. Unmatched junction bases numbered 1, after V lost 7 bases and J lost 6 bases. CDR1 is LGHDT, CDR2 YNNKEL, per germline (reference sequence). In nucleotides, the CDR3 is TGTGCCAGCACGGACAGGGCCGGGGAGCTGTTTTTT. It translates to CASTDRAGELFF.

The J gene is TRBJ2-7, the V gene TRBV3-1 (or the pseudogene TRBV3-2); TRBD2 agrees at 9 bases. V lost 0 bases to trimming and J lost 2 bases; unmatched junction nucleotides: 17. Germline values: CDR1 LGHDT, CDR2 YNNKEL (reference sequence). The CDR3 runs to 20 residues. The CDR3: CASSQDPLGWAGGPAYEQYF. CDR3 bases: TGTGCCAGCAGCCAAGATCCCCTGGGATGGGCGGGAGGGCCAGCCTACGAGCAGTACTTC.

The chain uses TRBV11-2 and TRBJ2-3, with TRBD2 identical over 8 bases. V lost 5 bases to trimming and J lost 6 bases; unmatched junction nucleotides: 10. Looked up from germline, CDR1 is SGHAT and CDR2 is FQNNGV. The length of the CDR3 is 15 residues. This chain's CDR3 is CASSPAGGAVDTQYF. For the CDR3, the DNA is TGTGCCAGCAGCCCCGCCGGGGGGGCGGTGGATACGCAGTATTTT.

The chain links TRBV5-4 to TRBJ1-3; possibly TRBD1 for D (6 bases). V was clipped by 4 bases and J by 4 bases, with 15 bases between them. This CDR3 is built from 15 residues. From germline, CDR1 is SGHNT and CDR2 YYREEE (reference sequence). In nucleotides, the CDR3 is TGTGCCAGCAGCCCGGGGGGGACATCCGGAAACACCATATATTTT. Protein product: CASSPGGTSGNTIYF.

This clone was recorded at least ten times. The chain joins TRBV5-1 to TRBJ2-5, with TRBD2 identical over 9 bases. V gave up 5 bases and J gave up 10 bases; unmatched junction bases: 6. The CDR3 runs to 12 residues. Per germline, CDR1 SGHRS and CDR2 YFSETQ. CDR3 sequence (DNA): TGCGCCAGCAGGGAACCTAGCGGGGACCAGTACTTC. This translates into CASREPSGDQYF.

This chain connects TRBV5-4 to TRBJ2-2; TRBD2 matches 10 bases. The CDR3 contains 16 residues. V gave up 1 base and J gave up 4 bases; unmatched junction bases: 4. CDR1 SGHNT and CDR2 YYREEE come from the germline V gene (reference sequence). CDR3 loop: CASSLPAGGPTGELFF. CDR3 nucleotide sequence: TGTGCCAGCAGCTTGCCAGCGGGAGGGCCCACCGGGGAGCTGTTTTTT.

The V and J genes are TRBV6-6 and TRBJ2-2, with D tentatively TRBD2 (6 bases). Deletions cut 6 bases from V and 1 base from J, with 15 bases between. The CDR3 has 16 residues. CDR1 is MNHNY and CDR2 is SVGAGI in the germline V gene (reference sequence). This CDR3 reads CASSPSSVENTGELFF. CDR3 bases: TGTGCCAGCAGCCCTTCTAGCGTAGAGAACACCGGGGAGCTGTTTTTT.